The source of this T cell receptor beta chain is a study of T cell responses to AZD1222 COVID-19 vaccine. Using immunoSEQ multiplex PCR, the repertoire was profiled, and TCRdb retains in-frame clones only, with some absent. The data contain roughly 80,000 clones, roughly nine tenths of them seen just once; the ten biggest clones take up 2.5% to 4%. Between the trimmed V and J ends, which lost 0 bases and 7 bases, there was a span of 7 bases. CDR3 length equals 13 residues. From germline, CDR1 is LGHNA and CDR2 YSLEER. This clone was found once. As yet, its antigen is unknown. Study-wide findings and caveats: The donor cohort was predominantly white British with a female majority, and clonal diversity may have been underestimated. Spike-specific TCR repertoires showed rising breadth and depth after two AZD1222 doses.

Here the sequenced sample was peripheral blood, taken 28 days after the second AZD1222 dose. The genes are TRBV4-3 and TRBJ1-5; no clear D gene. The sequence was obtained from an adult who received the AZD1222 COVID-19 vaccine. The DNA for the CDR3 is TGCGCCAGCAGCCAAGATCTAGGGCAGCCCCAGCATTTT. This encodes CASSQDLGQPQHF.